The 12 T cell receptor beta chains below were found in one sample sequenced in a study of cytomegalovirus exposure and HLA in healthy donors. The study ran its PCR with 60 Vbeta and 13 Jbeta primers. TCRdb keeps only in-frame clones here, not all; method: immunoSEQ multiplex PCR. The sample lists tens of thousands of clones, roughly 60% occurring once. Sample: PBMCs. These receptors originate from a woman in her fifties or sixties in good health and CMV-seropositive.

The chain joins TRBV6-5 to TRBJ1-2; 7 positions match TRBD1. Germline V gene lookup returns CDR1 MNHEY and CDR2 SVGAGI. V lost 2 bases to trimming and J lost 4 bases; unmatched junction nucleotides: 4. The CDR3 loop spans 14 amino acids. CDR3 region: CASSYGGQSYGYTF. For the CDR3, the DNA is TGTGCCAGCAGTTACGGGGGACAGTCCTATGGCTACACCTTC.

This clone was detected only once. The identical CDR3 is also encoded by other nucleotide sequences in the sample. V and J are TRBV6-1 and TRBJ2-5; D is perhaps TRBD1 (5 bases). The CDR3 has 17 residues. Per the germline V gene, CDR1 is MNHNS and CDR2 is SASEGT. V gave up 2 bases and J gave up 0 bases, with 16 bases separating them. For the CDR3, the DNA is TGTGCCAGCAGTGAATTGAGGACAAGTTGGTACCAAGAGACCCAGTACTTC. This encodes CASSELRTSWYQETQYF.

This clone occurred a few times. The chain combines TRBV6-4 with TRBJ1-1; D unresolved. The V and J ends lost 3 bases and 7 bases respectively, with 18 bases between them. This CDR3 has 15 amino acids. CDR1 is MRHNA and CDR2 is SNTAGT in the germline V gene. In nucleotides, the CDR3 is TGTGCCAGCAGTGAAAAAGAGGAGGGCATGGATGAAGCTTTCTTT. This translates into CASSEKEEGMDEAFF.

The chain uses TRBV18 and TRBJ2-5; D gene uncertain. Germline loops: CDR1 KGHSH, CDR2 LQKENI. CDR3 size: 11 residues. The V end lost 3 bases, the J end lost 5 bases, and 4 bases lay between the germline ends. In nucleotides, the CDR3 is TGTGCCAGCTCACCCCTGGAGACCCAGTACTTC. Its protein product is CASSPLETQYF.

DNA of the CDR3: TGTGCCAGCAGTGAATCTGTGGATACGCAGTATTTT. It codes for CASSESVDTQYF. This rearrangement joins TRBV25-1 to TRBJ2-3; D ambiguous. The length of the CDR3 is 12 residues. Trimming left V 1 base short and J 6 bases short, with 5 bases between. The germline CDR1 and CDR2 sequences are MGHDK and SYGVNS.

The CDR3 spells CASSYSKGGRGEAFF. The CDR3 DNA reads as TGTGCCAGCAGTTACTCGAAGGGCGGTCGGGGTGAAGCTTTCTTT. V gene TRBV6-6 combines with J gene TRBJ1-1; no firm D call. In germline, CDR1 is MNHNY, CDR2 SVGAGI (reference sequence). Trimming left V 0 bases short and J 7 bases short, with 15 bases between. This CDR3 has 15 residues.

This chain connects TRBV5-1 to TRBJ2-7; the match to TRBD1 covers 8 bases. Germline V gives CDR1 SGHRS, CDR2 YFSETQ. The CDR3 spans 15 residues. V trimming: 2 bases; J trimming: 3 bases; junction bases outside the gene matches: 7. In nucleotides, the CDR3 is TGCGCCAGCAGCTTTACTGGGACAGGCTTCTACGAGCAGTACTTC. Its translation: CASSFTGTGFYEQYF.

The V and J genes are TRBV7-9 and TRBJ2-7; a weak D match, TRBD1 (7 bases). Trimming removed 2 bases at V and 7 bases at J, with 15 bases between. This CDR3 comprises 14 residues. Germline V CDR1 and CDR2: SEHNR, FQNEAQ (reference sequence). This chain's CDR3 is CASSLSGRGREQYF. The CDR3 nucleotides are TGTGCCAGCAGCTTATCCGGCAGGGGGAGGGAGCAGTACTTC.

The chain carries TRBV13 and TRBJ2-7; D not resolved. Germline values: CDR1 PRHDT, CDR2 FYEKMQ (reference sequence). The CDR3 is made up of 13 amino acids. V lost 6 bases, J lost 6 bases, and 15 bases lay in between. The CDR3 loop reads CASSLTYSGEQYF. CDR3 DNA sequence: TGTGCCAGCAGTCTAACTTATTCAGGCGAGCAGTACTTC.

CDR3 nucleotide sequence: TGTGCCAGCAGCTTTTCGGGGGTATCCTACGAGCAGTACTTC. It is translated as CASSFSGVSYEQYF. V gene TRBV5-6 combines with J gene TRBJ2-5, with a weak D call TRBD2 (6 bases). The DNA end is a closer match to TRBJ2-7, so the J assignment may be wrong. The germline CDR1 and CDR2 sequences are SGHDT and YYEEEE. The CDR3 is 14 residues long.

The chain links TRBV9 to TRBJ2-1; 9 bases map to TRBD1. This CDR3 is 14 amino acids long. J lost 4 bases, V lost 4 bases, and 3 bases had no gene match. CDR1 is SGDLS, CDR2 YYNGEE, per germline. The chain's CDR3 is CASSPGTGYNEQFF. The CDR3 region has the DNA TGTGCCAGCAGCCCCGGGACAGGGTACAATGAGCAGTTCTTC.

In DNA form, the CDR3 reads TGTGCCAGCAGCTTAGTTGGGGCAAACACTGAAGCTTTCTTT. This translates into CASSLVGANTEAFF. The rearrangement uses TRBV7-9 and TRBJ1-1; D is perhaps TRBD1 (5 bases). This CDR3 has 14 residues. Trimming left V 1 base short and J 2 bases short, with 8 bases between. From germline, CDR1 is SEHNR and CDR2 FQNEAQ (reference sequence).